This T cell receptor beta chain was sequenced in a study of blood T cell repertoires in COVID-19. Background on the study: Both acute and convalescent COVID-19 samples were obtained from the United States, Italy and Spain. In each case, the material was cDNA or gDNA derived from T cells, B-cell-depleted T cells, or PBMCs.

The germline gives CDR1 SEHNR, CDR2 FQNEAQ (reference sequence). Trimming pared 1 base from V and 5 bases from J, leaving 11 bases between. This CDR3 contains 14 residues. Authors' analysis steps: Reference gene primer amplification in the assay estimated nucleated cell counts. Only in-frame clones appear in the TCRdb table, and some are missing; sequencing was by immunoSEQ multiplex PCR. V, J and clone size are taken as reported in that table, and D and trimming were inferred from the DNA itself. The sample holds approximately 210,000 clones, 90% to 95% seen once. This clone ranks as medium-sized. The sample has other DNA sequences that encode this CDR3 too.

This sequence originates from a man aged 25-45 years with acute or convalescent COVID-19. The chain employs TRBV7-9 and TRBJ1-2; D unclear. The sequencing input was peripheral blood. DNA of the CDR3: TGTGCCAGCAGCTTAGAAGTTGCGGTTTATGGCTACACCTTC. It codes for CASSLEVAVYGYTF.